Listed here are 24 T cell receptor beta chains from one sample, sequenced in a study of blood T cell repertoires in COVID-19 (dated by TCRdb to 2018 to 2021). The receptor library was made with the immunoSEQ multiplex PCR assay. Drawn from immuneACCESS, this table holds only the in-frame rearrangements with V and J called that TCRdb kept. Clones are partly lost; checked studies trace under half to an unresolved V gene and leave the rest unexplained. The sample profile shows fewer than 300,000 clones; 80% to 90% of them were found once. Clones ranked in the top ten supply approximately 6.5% of the sample. Sequencing was performed on peripheral blood. Every receptor here comes from a woman aged 45-65 years with COVID-19, enrolled during active disease.

CDR3 in DNA: TGTGCCAGCAGCGTAGTCTCTAGCGGGAGGTTCGAGCAGTACTTC. This encodes CASSVVSSGRFEQYF. The gene calls are TRBV9 and TRBJ2-7; 11 bases fit TRBD2. CDR1 and CDR2 (germline): SGDLS, YYNGEE. The CDR3 length is 15 residues. The V and J ends lost 0 bases and 6 bases, in that order; junction bases with no gene match: 5.

The chain combines TRBV4-2 with TRBJ1-5, with 7 bases fitting TRBD1. V trimming: 5 bases; J trimming: 4 bases; junction bases outside the gene matches: 5. Germline assignment: CDR1 LGHNA and CDR2 YNFKEQ. This CDR3 has 14 amino acids. CDR3 DNA: TGTGCCAGCAGCGCCAGGGACAGTAATCAGCCCCAGCATTTT. Amino acids: CASSARDSNQPQHF.

This CDR3 is CASSFGGGATNVLTF. DNA for the CDR3: TGTGCCAGCAGCTTCGGGGGGGGCGCGACCAACGTCCTGACTTTC. The gene calls are TRBV13 and TRBJ2-6; 8 bases fit TRBD2. CDR3 length: 15 residues. Unmatched junction bases numbered 6, after V lost 3 bases and J lost 8 bases. Looked up from germline, CDR1 is PRHDT and CDR2 is FYEKMQ (reference sequence).

This clone was observed a few times. CDR3 sequence (DNA): TGCGCCAGCAGCCAAGATTTTCTGGGCAGGAACACTGAAGCTTTCTTT. Amino acid sequence: CASSQDFLGRNTEAFF. This rearrangement joins TRBV4-1 to TRBJ1-1; D gene uncertain. Germline loops: CDR1 MGHRA, CDR2 YSYEKL. Trimming pared 0 bases from V and 1 base from J, leaving 12 bases between. This CDR3 is built from 16 residues.

The rearrangement joins TRBV7-2 to TRBJ1-4; D unresolved. Trimming removed 1 base from V and 8 bases from J, with 14 bases in between. Per germline, CDR1 SGHTA and CDR2 FQGNSA. There are 15 residues in the CDR3. CDR3 protein: CASSLVGVTGEKLFF. DNA for the CDR3: TGTGCCAGCAGCTTAGTTGGGGTTACGGGGGAAAAACTGTTTTTT. The full variable domain, with the rest looked up from reference TRBV7-2 and TRBJ1-4, is GAGVSQSPSNKVTEKGKDVELRCDPISGHTALYWYRQSLGQGLEFLIYFQGNSAPDKSGLPSDRFSAERTGGSVSTLTIQRTQQEDSAVYLCASSLVGVTGEKLFFGSGTQLSVL.

The J gene is TRBJ1-1, the V gene TRBV30; 7 positions match TRBD1. V dropped 0 bases and J dropped 4; count of bases not matched to a gene: 8. Per germline, CDR1 GTSNPN and CDR2 SVGIG (reference sequence). This CDR3 contains 15 residues. The CDR3 region is CAWSVSTTGRTEAFF. For the CDR3, the DNA is TGTGCCTGGAGTGTATCTACGACAGGGCGCACTGAAGCTTTCTTT. The whole variable domain, remainder taken from reference TRBV30 and TRBJ1-1, is SQTIHQWPATLVQPVGSPLSLECTVEGTSNPNLYWYRQAAGRGLQLLFYSVGIGQISSEVPQNLSASRPQDRQFILSSKKLLLSDSGFYLCAWSVSTTGRTEAFFGQGTRLTVV.

This clone appeared a single time. This chain links TRBV4-2 with TRBJ2-2; 9 bases fit TRBD2. V was pared by 2 bases and J by 0 bases, with 4 bases of the junction left unmatched. Germline V lookup: CDR1 LGHNA, CDR2 YNFKEQ. The CDR3 covers 17 residues. This CDR3 reads CASSQWTSAANTGELFF. The CDR3 nucleotides are TGTGCCAGCAGCCAATGGACTAGCGCCGCGAACACCGGGGAGCTGTTTTTT.

The rearrangement joins TRBV30 to TRBJ2-1; 10 positions agree with TRBD2. Germline assignment: CDR1 GTSNPN and CDR2 SVGIG (reference sequence). Unmatched junction bases numbered 11, after V lost 3 bases and J lost 3 bases. This CDR3 is built from 17 residues. The CDR3: CAWSLMITSGIYNEQFF. CDR3 DNA sequence: TGTGCCTGGAGCTTGATGATAACTAGCGGGATCTACAATGAGCAGTTCTTC.

This chain joins TRBV10-1 and TRBJ2-5, with 9 bases identical to TRBD1. The CDR3 sequence is 19 residues long. The germline gives CDR1 WNHNN, CDR2 SYGVQD (reference sequence). With 2 bases clipped from V and 5 bases from J, the junction kept 18 bases outside the gene matches. CDR3 coding DNA: TGCGCCAGCAGTGAGCCTAAAGACGCCGGACAGGGGAAGAAGGAGACCCAGTACTTC. It encodes CASSEPKDAGQGKKETQYF.

V gene TRBV5-6 combines with J gene TRBJ2-3; 13 nucleotides line up with TRBD2. The V segment lost 4 bases and the J segment 8 bases; nucleotides outside the gene matches: 10. CDR3 length: 16 amino acids. Germline V gene data show CDR1 as SGHDT and CDR2 as YYEEEE. The CDR3, as DNA: TGTGCCAGCAGCCCTGGACTAGCGGGGGTCTTTGCTACGCAGTATTTT. This encodes CASSPGLAGVFATQYF.

V usage is TRBV15 and J usage is TRBJ2-7; 7 bases match TRBD1. J lost 5 bases, V lost 0 bases, and 4 bases had no gene match. This CDR3 region has 14 residues. Germline V gives CDR1 LNHNV, CDR2 YYDKDF (reference sequence). For the CDR3, the DNA is TGTGCCACCAGCAGAGACAGGGGGTGGCACGAGCAGTACTTC. Its protein product is CATSRDRGWHEQYF.

The V gene is TRBV19, the J gene TRBJ1-5, with D perhaps matching TRBD1 (5 bases). The germline V and J ends were trimmed by 3 bases and 1 base, with 7 bases remaining between them. This CDR3 is 14 amino acids long. Germline CDR1 LNHDA, CDR2 SQIVND (reference sequence). CDR3 sequence: CASSIQGSNQPQHF. CDR3 bases: TGTGCCAGTAGTATTCAGGGAAGCAATCAGCCCCAGCATTTT. The whole variable domain, remainder taken from reference TRBV19 and TRBJ1-5, is DGGITQSPKYLFRKEGQNVTLSCEQNLNHDAMYWYRQDPGQGLRLIYYSQIVNDFQKGDIAEGYSVSREKKESFPLTVTSAQKNPTAFYLCASSIQGSNQPQHFGDGTRLSIL.

This chain links TRBV7-2 with TRBJ2-5; 12 bases agree with TRBD2. This CDR3 is 16 amino acids long. The germline V gene has CDR1 SGHTA and CDR2 FQGNSA. V shed 4 bases, J shed 5 bases, and the junction held 8 bases outside the gene matches. The CDR3 DNA reads as TGTGCCAGCAGCTCAGGACTAGCGGGAAGGGTTGAGACCCAGTACTTC. Translating it yields CASSSGLAGRVETQYF.

This chain uses TRBV24-1 with TRBJ2-1, with 10 positions matching TRBD1. The CDR3 covers 18 residues. V was pared by 3 bases and J by 7 bases, with 14 bases of the junction left unmatched. Germline assignment: CDR1 KGHDR and CDR2 SFDVKD. CDR3 in amino acids: CATSDPFNRDRGYNEQFF. The DNA of the CDR3 is TGTGCCACCAGTGATCCCTTTAACCGGGACAGGGGTTATAATGAGCAGTTCTTC.

V and J are TRBV5-8 and TRBJ1-1, with 7 bases aligning to TRBD1. The CDR3 totals 15 residues. Germline CDR1 reads SGHTS; CDR2 reads YDEGEE. V shed 4 bases, J shed 4 bases, and the junction held 10 bases outside the gene matches. The CDR3 nucleotides read TGTGCCAGCAGCACAGACAGGGTGTCGAGCACTGAAGCTTTCTTT. It codes for CASSTDRVSSTEAFF.

This clone was found once. The CDR3 reads CASTGTSGRGQFF. The CDR3 nucleotides read TGTGCCAGCACGGGGACTAGCGGGAGAGGGCAGTTCTTC. The chain joins TRBV27 to TRBJ2-1, with 14 positions matching TRBD2. Germline CDR1 reads MNHEY; CDR2 reads SMNVEV (reference sequence). V trimming: 7 bases; J trimming: 12 bases; junction bases outside the gene matches: 5. The CDR3 runs to 13 residues.

The chain couples TRBV5-1 to TRBJ2-2; a weak D match, TRBD2 (6 bases). The CDR3 sequence is 15 residues long. CDR1 SGHRS and CDR2 YFSETQ come from the germline V gene. Trimming stripped 2 bases from V and 2 bases from J, with 10 bases between. DNA of the CDR3: TGCGCCAGCAGCTTAGGCGGGACTAACACCGGGGAGCTGTTTTTT. It is translated as CASSLGGTNTGELFF.

V is TRBV18 and J is TRBJ2-5, with a possible D match to TRBD1 (6 bases). The CDR3 sequence is 16 residues long. The germline V gene encodes CDR1 KGHSH and CDR2 LQKENI. V gave up 1 base and J gave up 4 bases, with 16 bases separating them. CDR3 nucleotides: TGTGCCAGCTCACCACGGTACGGGGAAGGGGGAGAGACCCAGTACTTC. It yields the protein CASSPRYGEGGETQYF.

The V gene is TRBV11-3, the J gene TRBJ2-2, with TRBD2 matching 9 bases. Per the germline V gene, CDR1 is SGHNT and CDR2 is YENEEA. The CDR3 contains 14 residues. With V trimmed by 5 bases and J by 6 bases, 4 bases remained unmatched. In DNA form, the CDR3 reads TGTGCCAGCAGCGCCCGGACTAGCGCCGGGGAGCTGTTTTTT. Its protein product is CASSARTSAGELFF.

The gene calls are TRBV27 and TRBJ2-3; D uncertain. The CDR3 runs 12 residues. V gave up 6 bases and J gave up 0 bases, with 4 bases separating them. Germline V gene data show CDR1 as MNHEY and CDR2 as SMNVEV (reference sequence). The CDR3 nucleotides are TGTGCCAGCAGATCTAGCACAGATACGCAGTATTTT. Encoded protein: CASRSSTDTQYF.

This clone was observed once. The chain is built from TRBV6-5 and TRBJ2-7; maybe TRBD1 (6 bases). V was shortened by 5 bases and J by 2 bases, with 16 bases between the two germline ends. CDR1 is MNHEY and CDR2 is SVGAGI in the germline V gene. This CDR3 is built from 15 residues. The CDR3 loop is CASSTGYQPTYEQYF. In nucleotides, the CDR3 is TGTGCCAGCAGTACAGGGTACCAACCCACCTACGAGCAGTACTTC.

The CDR3 reads CASSSGQGTYEQYF. In DNA form, the CDR3 reads TGTGCCAGCAGTTCTGGACAGGGGACGTACGAGCAGTACTTC. V usage is TRBV6-5 and J usage is TRBJ2-7, with TRBD1 matching over 9 bases. Unmatched junction bases numbered 5, after V lost 4 bases and J lost 4 bases. CDR3 length equals 14 residues. The V gene's germline CDR1 is MNHEY and CDR2 SVGAGI.

The rearrangement uses TRBV30 and TRBJ2-1, with 13 bases identical to TRBD2. The CDR3 sequence is 16 residues long. V trimming: 3 bases; J trimming: 1 base; junction bases outside the gene matches: 3. Per the germline V gene, CDR1 is GTSNPN and CDR2 is SVGIG (reference sequence). The CDR3 loop reads CAWSQLAGGSYNEQFF. The CDR3 DNA sequence: TGTGCCTGGAGCCAACTAGCGGGAGGGTCCTACAATGAGCAGTTCTTC.

V is TRBV7-2 and J is TRBJ2-7, with D maybe TRBD2 (6 bases). CDR3 length: 13 residues. Per the germline V gene, CDR1 is SGHTA and CDR2 is FQGNSA. With 5 bases removed from V and 6 bases from J, the gap between germline ends came to 14 bases. The CDR3 DNA is TGTGCCAGCAGCCCGCGGACGGGACTCGAGCAGTACTTC. Translated, it gives CASSPRTGLEQYF.